A single sample is the source of the 10 T cell receptor beta chains below, sequenced in a study of CD8+ T cells in alopecia areata. Treatment in this sample: oral pan-JAK inhibitor, 5-10 mg twice daily. Extraction and reverse transcription of RNA yielded cDNA as the sequencing template. This table comes from immunoSEQ multiplex PCR, and its TCRdb copy is limited to in-frame clones, with some not included. The data contain roughly 280,000 clones, 60% of them singletons. Here the sequenced sample was CD4+ T cells sorted from blood, taken around week 54, from a patient treated with tofacitinib. Every receptor here comes from a human donor with alopecia areata.

A few counts support this clone. This chain uses TRBV15 with TRBJ1-2; TRBD1 is a possible D gene (6 bases). Germline CDR1 LNHNV, CDR2 YYDKDF (reference sequence). The CDR3 spans 14 residues. With 0 bases removed from V and 4 bases from J, the gap between germline ends came to 9 bases. The CDR3 DNA sequence: TGTGCCACCAGCAGAGAGGGGGCGGGCTATGGCTACACCTTC. Translation: CATSREGAGYGYTF. The full variable domain, with the rest looked up from reference TRBV15 and TRBJ1-2, is DAMVIQNPRYQVTQFGKPVTLSCSQTLNHNVMYWYQQKSSQAPKLLFHYYDKDFNNEADTPDNFQSRRPNTSFCFLDIRSPGLGDTAMYLCATSREGAGYGYTFGSGTRLTVV.

The V call is TRBV19, the J call TRBJ1-2; the D gene is possibly TRBD1 (5 bases). CDR3 length: 14 amino acids. V was shortened by 6 bases and J by 2 bases, with 13 bases between the two germline ends. Germline V gene sequence: CDR1 LNHDA, CDR2 SQIVND (reference sequence). CDR3 nucleotide sequence: TGTGCCAGTAGCCCGGGACTTATGAACTATGGCTACACCTTC. This sequence encodes CASSPGLMNYGYTF.

The V gene is TRBV4-2, the J gene TRBJ2-7, with a weak D call TRBD2 (5 bases). With 1 base removed from V and 6 bases from J, the gap between germline ends came to 13 bases. CDR3 size: 14 residues. From germline, CDR1 is LGHNA and CDR2 YNFKEQ. This CDR3 is CASSQALPAGEQYF. The CDR3 DNA reads as TGTGCCAGCAGCCAAGCATTACCGGCGGGCGAGCAGTACTTC.

The chain has TRBV2 and TRBJ2-5, with D perhaps matching TRBD1 (6 bases). The CDR3 spans 12 residues. The germline V gene encodes CDR1 SNHLY and CDR2 FYNNEI. Trimming removed 8 bases at V and 4 bases at J, with 11 bases between. The CDR3 nucleotides read TGTGCCAGCGGGGGCTTCGGAGAGACCCAGTACTTC. This codes for CASGGFGETQYF.

The CDR3 here is CASSYSGGGYTF. CDR3 DNA sequence: TGTGCCAGCAGTTACTCTGGTGGTGGCTACACCTTC. This sequence joins TRBV6-5 and TRBJ1-2; no firm D call. The germline V and J ends were trimmed by 0 bases and 7 bases, with 6 bases remaining between them. The CDR3 is 12 amino acids. In germline, CDR1 is MNHEY, CDR2 SVGAGI.

This chain uses TRBV9 with TRBJ1-2, with 7 bases that match TRBD1. CDR1 and CDR2 from the germline V gene are SGDLS and YYNGEE. This CDR3 spans 14 amino acids. Trimming at V came to 5 bases and at J to 6 bases, leaving 10 bases not matched to a gene. Written as DNA, the CDR3 is TGTGCCAGCAGACCCCTGACAGGGTTTGATGGCTACACCTTC. As protein: CASRPLTGFDGYTF.

The chain employs TRBV6-1 and TRBJ1-5; D is perhaps TRBD1 (6 bases). Germline CDR1 reads MNHNS; CDR2 reads SASEGT. Trimming removed 5 bases at V and 2 bases at J, with 10 bases between. The CDR3 covers 14 residues. CDR3 in amino acids: CASSLQGGNQPQHF. The CDR3 nucleotides read TGTGCCAGCAGTCTACAGGGAGGCAATCAGCCCCAGCATTTT.

The CDR3 loop is CSGGGGPSSYNEQFF. The CDR3 DNA reads TGCAGCGGTGGCGGGGGCCCTAGCTCCTACAATGAGCAGTTCTTC. The gene calls are TRBV29-1 and TRBJ2-1, with D possibly being TRBD2 (7 bases). V shed 7 bases and J shed 0 bases, with 16 bases lying between them. Germline CDR1 and CDR2: SQVTM and ANQGSEA. The CDR3 has 15 residues.

This chain connects TRBV5-6 to TRBJ2-5; TRBD2 is a possible D gene (6 bases). CDR3 size: 15 residues. Germline V gene sequence: CDR1 SGHDT, CDR2 YYEEEE. Trimming pared 3 bases from V and 1 base from J, leaving 13 bases between. CDR3 in amino acids: CASSWPGTRQETQYF. CDR3 DNA sequence: TGTGCCAGCAGCTGGCCCGGGACTCGCCAAGAGACCCAGTACTTC.

This clone has only a few counts. The CDR3 sequence: CASSTGTASTDTQYF. In nucleotides, the CDR3 is TGTGCCAGCAGTACCGGGACGGCTAGCACAGATACGCAGTATTTT. The V call is TRBV2, the J call TRBJ2-3; either TRBD1 or TRBD2 may supply D (5 bases each). V shed 5 bases and J shed 0 bases, with 12 bases lying between them. The germline CDR1 and CDR2 sequences are SNHLY and FYNNEI. The CDR3 loop spans 15 amino acids.